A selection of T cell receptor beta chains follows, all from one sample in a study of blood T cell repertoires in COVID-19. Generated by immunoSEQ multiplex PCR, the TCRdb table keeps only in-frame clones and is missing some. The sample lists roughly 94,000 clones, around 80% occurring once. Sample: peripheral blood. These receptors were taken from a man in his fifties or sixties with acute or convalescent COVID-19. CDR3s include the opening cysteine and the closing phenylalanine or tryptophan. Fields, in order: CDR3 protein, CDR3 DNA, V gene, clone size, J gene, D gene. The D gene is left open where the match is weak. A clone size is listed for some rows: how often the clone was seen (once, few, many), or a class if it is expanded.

CSVVERGTSGTSYNEQFF | TGCAGCGTTGTCGAGCGGGGGACTAGCGGAACTTCCTACAATGAGCAGTTCTTC | TRBV29-1 | - | TRBJ2-1 | TRBD2
CASSLGANRGGGNQPQHF | TGTGCCAGCAGTTTAGGAGCCAACAGGGGCGGTGGCAATCAGCCCCAGCATTTT | TRBV28 | - | TRBJ1-5 | TRBD1
CASSLVGLTDTQYF | TGTGCCAGCAGCTTAGTTGGGCTCACAGATACGCAGTATTTT | TRBV7-2 | - | TRBJ2-3 | -
CASITSGGRTQFF | TGTGCCAGCATTACTAGCGGGGGGCGTACCCAGTTCTTC | TRBV12-3/TRBV12-4 | - | TRBJ2-1 | TRBD2
CASSKQGAGNYGYTF | TGTGCCAGCAGCAAACAGGGGGCTGGTAACTATGGCTACACCTTC | TRBV9 | - | TRBJ1-2 | TRBD1
CASDSGTGLKSEKLFF | TGTGCCAGTGACTCCGGGACAGGGTTGAAGAGTGAAAAACTGTTTTTT | TRBV19 | - | TRBJ1-4 | TRBD1
CASSGSRAQDRRGGNTIYF | TGTGCCAGTAGTGGTTCAAGGGCCCAGGACCGAAGGGGAGGAAACACCATATATTTT | TRBV19 | - | TRBJ1-3 | -
CASSPAGLLTDTQYF | TGCGCCAGCAGCCCTGCGGGGTTACTCACAGATACGCAGTATTTT | TRBV4-3 | - | TRBJ2-3 | -
CASRAGTGAYGYTF | TGTGCCAGCAGGGCCGGGACAGGGGCCTATGGCTACACCTTC | TRBV28 | once | TRBJ1-2 | TRBD1
CASSETPGAMNTEAFF | TGCGCCAGCAGTGAGACTCCAGGGGCCATGAACACTGAAGCTTTCTTT | TRBV10-2 | - | TRBJ1-1 | -
CASSPQQAGSYEQYF | TGTGCCAGCAGCCCACAGCAGGCCGGTTCCTACGAGCAGTACTTC | TRBV7-2 | - | TRBJ2-7 | -
CASSALGGNTEAFF | TGTGCCAGCAGCGCGTTGGGGGGGAACACTGAAGCTTTCTTT | TRBV7-2 | - | TRBJ1-1 | -
CASSLYTGELFF | TGTGCCAGCAGCCTTTACACCGGGGAGCTGTTTTTT | TRBV5-5 | once | TRBJ2-2 | -